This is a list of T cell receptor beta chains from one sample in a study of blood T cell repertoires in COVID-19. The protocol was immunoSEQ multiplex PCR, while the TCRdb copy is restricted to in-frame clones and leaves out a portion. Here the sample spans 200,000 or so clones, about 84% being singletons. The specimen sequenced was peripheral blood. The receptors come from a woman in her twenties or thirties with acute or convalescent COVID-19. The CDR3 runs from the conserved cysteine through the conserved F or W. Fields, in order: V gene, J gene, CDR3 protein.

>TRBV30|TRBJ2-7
CAWSISEQYF
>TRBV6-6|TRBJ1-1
CASSPLTEAFF
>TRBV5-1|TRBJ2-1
CASSFVSGGASKQFF
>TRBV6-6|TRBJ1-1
CASSSFEGRNTEAFF
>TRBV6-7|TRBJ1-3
CAHRGGTSGNTIYF
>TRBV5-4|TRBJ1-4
CASSMRQGPNEKLFF
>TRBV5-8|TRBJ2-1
CASSRGTGDNEQFF
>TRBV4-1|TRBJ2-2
CASSQGRNTGELFF
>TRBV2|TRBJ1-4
CASSERSSIEKLFF
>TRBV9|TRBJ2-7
CASSLRGTSGSYEQYF
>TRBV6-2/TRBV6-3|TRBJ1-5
CASSKGRAGGSNQPQHF
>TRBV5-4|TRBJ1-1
CASSGTGLEDTEAFF
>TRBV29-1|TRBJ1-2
CSVGGTGGPGRGYTF
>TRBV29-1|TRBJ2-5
CSGNQGPETQYF
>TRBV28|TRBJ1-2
CASSWDRGNYGYTF
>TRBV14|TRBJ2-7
CASSPTLAGGQEQYF
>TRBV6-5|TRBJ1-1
CASSRRAPRTTEAFF
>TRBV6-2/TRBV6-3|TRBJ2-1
CASSYRGLGVWAYNEQFF
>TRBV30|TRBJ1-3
CASRGFGNTIYF
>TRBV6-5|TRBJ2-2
CASSGGNTGELFF
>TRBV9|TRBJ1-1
CASSGTGGTEAFF
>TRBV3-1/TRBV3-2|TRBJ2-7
CASSLYRTAQIYEQYF
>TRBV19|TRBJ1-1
CASSIDRGNTEAFF
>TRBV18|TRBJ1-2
CASSPPGRGMGYGYTF
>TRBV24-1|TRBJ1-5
CATSDAGTGARQPQHF
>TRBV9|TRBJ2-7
CASSVDASSYEQYF
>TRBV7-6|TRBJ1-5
CASSLGAGTVYNQPQHF
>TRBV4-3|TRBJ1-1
CASSQDGGQKAFF
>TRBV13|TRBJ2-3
CASSLGRGDTQYF
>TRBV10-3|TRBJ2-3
CAISERGEDTQYF
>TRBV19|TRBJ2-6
CASSIRGPGANVLTF
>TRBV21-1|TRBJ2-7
CASSQDPSEKEQYF
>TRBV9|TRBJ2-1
CASSVTTSGGNTYNEQFF
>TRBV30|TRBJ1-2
CAWGQGHGYTF
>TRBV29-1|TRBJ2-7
CSVRQEPFYEQYF
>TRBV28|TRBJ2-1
CASSDLAGALNEQFF
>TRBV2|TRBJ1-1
CANRQGWDTEAFF
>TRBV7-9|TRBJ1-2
CASDSPPLYGYTF
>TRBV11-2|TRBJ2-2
CASSPQGVTGELFF
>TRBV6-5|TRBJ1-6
CASSRGVNSPLHF
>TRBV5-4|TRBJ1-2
CASSPQGRTYGYTF
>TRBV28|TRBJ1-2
CASSYGVYGYTF
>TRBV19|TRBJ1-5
CASSTRTGATSNQPQHF
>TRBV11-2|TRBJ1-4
CASSVGSGQFNEKLFF
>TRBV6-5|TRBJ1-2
CASSYATGATGYTF
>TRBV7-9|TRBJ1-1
CASSFGIEAFF
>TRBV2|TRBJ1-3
CASSDRVGASGNTIYF
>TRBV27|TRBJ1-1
CASEGPDTEAFF
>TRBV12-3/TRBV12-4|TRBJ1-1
CASSSTVREAFF
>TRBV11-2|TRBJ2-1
CASSFALSDHNEQFF
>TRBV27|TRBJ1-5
CASTPTGQPGQPQHF
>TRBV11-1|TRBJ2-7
CASSLVRTYEQYF